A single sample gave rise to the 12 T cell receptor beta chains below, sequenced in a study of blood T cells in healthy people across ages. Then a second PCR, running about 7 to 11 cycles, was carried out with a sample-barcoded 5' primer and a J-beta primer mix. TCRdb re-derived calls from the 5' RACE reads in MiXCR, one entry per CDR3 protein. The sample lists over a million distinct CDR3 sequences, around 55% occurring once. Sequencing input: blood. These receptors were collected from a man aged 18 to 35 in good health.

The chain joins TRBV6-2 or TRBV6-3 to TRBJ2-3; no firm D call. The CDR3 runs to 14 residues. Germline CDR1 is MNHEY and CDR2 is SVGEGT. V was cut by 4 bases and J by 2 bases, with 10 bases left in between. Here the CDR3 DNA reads TGTGCCAGCAGTTTGCAGCCCCACACAGATACGCAGTATTTT. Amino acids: CASSLQPHTDTQYF.

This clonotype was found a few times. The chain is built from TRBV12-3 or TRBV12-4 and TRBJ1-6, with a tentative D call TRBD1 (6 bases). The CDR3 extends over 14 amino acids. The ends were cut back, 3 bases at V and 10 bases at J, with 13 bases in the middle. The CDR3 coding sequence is TGTGCCAGCAGTTTTACAGAGGGACAATCACCCCTCCACTTT. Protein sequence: CASSFTEGQSPLHF.

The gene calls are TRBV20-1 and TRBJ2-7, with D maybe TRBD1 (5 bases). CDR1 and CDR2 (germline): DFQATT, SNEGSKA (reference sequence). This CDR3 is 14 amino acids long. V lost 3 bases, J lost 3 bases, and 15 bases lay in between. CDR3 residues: CSASGRQSNYEQYF. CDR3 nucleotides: TGCAGTGCTAGTGGCAGACAGTCTAACTACGAGCAGTACTTC.

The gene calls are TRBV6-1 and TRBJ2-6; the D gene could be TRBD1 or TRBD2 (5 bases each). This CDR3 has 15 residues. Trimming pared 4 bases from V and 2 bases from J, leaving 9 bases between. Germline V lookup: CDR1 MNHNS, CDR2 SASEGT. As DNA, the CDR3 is TGTGCCAGCAGTGCGACGGGGCCTGGGGCCAACGTCCTGACTTTC. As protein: CASSATGPGANVLTF.

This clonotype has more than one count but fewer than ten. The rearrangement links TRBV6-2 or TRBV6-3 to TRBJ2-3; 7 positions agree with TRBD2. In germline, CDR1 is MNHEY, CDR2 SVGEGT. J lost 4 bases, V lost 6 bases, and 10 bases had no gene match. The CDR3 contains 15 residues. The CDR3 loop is CASSPETSFADTQYF. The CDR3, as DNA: TGTGCCAGCAGCCCTGAGACTAGCTTTGCAGATACGCAGTATTTT.

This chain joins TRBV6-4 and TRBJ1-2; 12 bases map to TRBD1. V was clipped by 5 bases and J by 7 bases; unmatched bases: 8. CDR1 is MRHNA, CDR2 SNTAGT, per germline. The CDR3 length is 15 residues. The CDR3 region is CASSPEGQGAFGYTF. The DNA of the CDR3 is TGTGCCAGCAGTCCGGAGGGACAGGGGGCTTTTGGCTACACCTTC.

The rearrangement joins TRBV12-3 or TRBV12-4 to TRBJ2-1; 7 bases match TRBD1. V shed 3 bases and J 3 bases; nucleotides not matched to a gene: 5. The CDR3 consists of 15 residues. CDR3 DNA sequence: TGTGCCAGCAGTTTGTACAGGGGAAACTACAATGAGCAGTTCTTC. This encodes CASSLYRGNYNEQFF.

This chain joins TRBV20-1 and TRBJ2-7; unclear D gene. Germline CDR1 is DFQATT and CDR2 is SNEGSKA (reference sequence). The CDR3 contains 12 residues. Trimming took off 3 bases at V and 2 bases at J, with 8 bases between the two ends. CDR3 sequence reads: CSASADTYEQYF. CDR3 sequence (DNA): TGCAGTGCTAGCGCGGATACCTACGAGCAGTACTTC.

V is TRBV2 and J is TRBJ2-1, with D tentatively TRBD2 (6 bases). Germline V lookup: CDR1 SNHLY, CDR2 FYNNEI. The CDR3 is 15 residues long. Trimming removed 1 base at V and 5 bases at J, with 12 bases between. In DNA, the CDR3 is TGTGCCAGCAGTGAAGGGTGGTTAGCGGACAATGAGCAGTTCTTC. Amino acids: CASSEGWLADNEQFF.

The CDR3 here is CASSLGGVTQYF. In DNA, the CDR3 is TGTGCCAGCAGTTTAGGGGGGGTTACGCAGTATTTT. The chain employs TRBV12-3 or TRBV12-4 and TRBJ2-3; TRBD2 might be the D (6 bases). Trimming shortened V by 1 base and J by 8 bases, and 7 bases separated the two germline ends. The CDR3 is 12 amino acids.

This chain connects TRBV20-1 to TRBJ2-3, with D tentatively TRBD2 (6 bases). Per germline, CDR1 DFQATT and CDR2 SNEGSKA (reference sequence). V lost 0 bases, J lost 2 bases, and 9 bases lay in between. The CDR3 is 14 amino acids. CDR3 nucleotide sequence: TGCAGTGCTAGAGATGGGGACTTCACAGATACGCAGTATTTT. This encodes CSARDGDFTDTQYF.

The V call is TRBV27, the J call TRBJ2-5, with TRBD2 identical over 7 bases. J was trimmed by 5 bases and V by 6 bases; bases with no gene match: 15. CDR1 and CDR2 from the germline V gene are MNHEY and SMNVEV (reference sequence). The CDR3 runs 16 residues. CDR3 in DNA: TGTGCCAGCAGGTGGCGGGGTGGCGGGAGTAGGGAGACCCAGTACTTC. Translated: CASRWRGGGSRETQYF.